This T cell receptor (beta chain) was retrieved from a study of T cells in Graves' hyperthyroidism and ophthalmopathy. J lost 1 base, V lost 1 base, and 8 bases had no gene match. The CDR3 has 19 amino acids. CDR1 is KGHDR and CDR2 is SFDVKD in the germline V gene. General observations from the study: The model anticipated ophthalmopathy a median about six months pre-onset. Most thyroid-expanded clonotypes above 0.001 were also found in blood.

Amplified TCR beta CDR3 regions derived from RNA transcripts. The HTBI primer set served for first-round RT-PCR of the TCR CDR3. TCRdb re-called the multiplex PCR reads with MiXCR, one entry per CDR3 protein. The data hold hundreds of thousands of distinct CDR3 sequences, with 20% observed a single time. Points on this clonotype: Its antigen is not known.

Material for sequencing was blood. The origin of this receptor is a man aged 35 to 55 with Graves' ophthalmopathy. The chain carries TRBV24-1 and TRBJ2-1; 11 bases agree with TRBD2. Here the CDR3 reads CATSDFWASGRPSYNEQFF. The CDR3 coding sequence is TGTGCCACCAGTGATTTTTGGGCTAGCGGGAGGCCGTCCTACAATGAGCAGTTCTTC.